This TCR beta chain comes out of a study of vaccination and CD4 T cells after COVID-19. Study-level information: Convalescent donors totaled six males and four females, including two who were Hispanic.

Cultured CD4+ T-cell DNA underwent Oncomine TCR Beta short-read sequencing. Investigators obtained genomic DNA by extraction from cultured CD4+ T cells. One entry per CDR3 protein results from TCRdb running MiXCR on the PCR reads. Of over 8,500 distinct CDR3 sequences listed, approximately 67% are singletons. The CDR3 consists of 13 residues. Trimming took off 3 bases at V and 3 bases at J, with 9 bases between the two ends. Germline loops: CDR1 GTSNPN, CDR2 SVGIG (reference sequence). Broader study findings: Clonotypes reactive to SARS-CoV-2 had a median that went up from around 20 to 38, but not significantly.

Noted treatment: roughly 11-day PBMC culture with coronavirus spike peptide pools or control peptides (ViraFEST assay). Remarks on this clonotype: Its target is not known.

The starting material was CD4+ T cells from blood, cultured in vitro, obtained before SARS-CoV-2 vaccination. The V call is TRBV30, the J call TRBJ1-5; D call uncertain. This sequence was found in a human donor who had recovered from COVID-19. The CDR3 loop is CAWRARLNQPQHF. The CDR3 DNA reads as TGTGCCTGGAGAGCGAGGCTCAATCAGCCCCAGCATTTT. The full variable domain, with the rest looked up from reference TRBV30 and TRBJ1-5, is SQTIHQWPATLVQPVGSPLSLECTVEGTSNPNLYWYRQAAGRGLQLLFYSVGIGQISSEVPQNLSASRPQDRQFILSSKKLLLSDSGFYLCAWRARLNQPQHFGDGTRLSIL.